This T cell receptor (beta chain) derives from a study of cytomegalovirus exposure and HLA in healthy donors. Background on the study: Per a later analysis, the 666 first-cohort and 120 or so validation repertoires shared one platform.

Profiled with immunoSEQ multiplex PCR; TCRdb holds only in-frame clones, not every one. The data contain 150,000 to 170,000 clones, 86% of them singletons. Study-level findings and limits: Specificity of three CMV-associated chains for CMV antigens was verified in vitro.

This clone was seen more than once but under ten times. Its target is unknown. Germline V gene data show CDR1 as LNHDA and CDR2 as SQIVND (reference sequence). The CDR3 length is 14 residues. Deletions cut 4 bases from V and 7 bases from J, with 14 bases between. This clonotype was obtained from a human donor in good health. The sequencing input was PBMCs. The chain uses TRBV19 and TRBJ1-3, with D unresolved. CDR3 sequence reads: CASSTRNGVNTIYF. CDR3 in DNA: TGTGCCAGTAGTACCCGAAACGGAGTGAACACCATATATTTT.